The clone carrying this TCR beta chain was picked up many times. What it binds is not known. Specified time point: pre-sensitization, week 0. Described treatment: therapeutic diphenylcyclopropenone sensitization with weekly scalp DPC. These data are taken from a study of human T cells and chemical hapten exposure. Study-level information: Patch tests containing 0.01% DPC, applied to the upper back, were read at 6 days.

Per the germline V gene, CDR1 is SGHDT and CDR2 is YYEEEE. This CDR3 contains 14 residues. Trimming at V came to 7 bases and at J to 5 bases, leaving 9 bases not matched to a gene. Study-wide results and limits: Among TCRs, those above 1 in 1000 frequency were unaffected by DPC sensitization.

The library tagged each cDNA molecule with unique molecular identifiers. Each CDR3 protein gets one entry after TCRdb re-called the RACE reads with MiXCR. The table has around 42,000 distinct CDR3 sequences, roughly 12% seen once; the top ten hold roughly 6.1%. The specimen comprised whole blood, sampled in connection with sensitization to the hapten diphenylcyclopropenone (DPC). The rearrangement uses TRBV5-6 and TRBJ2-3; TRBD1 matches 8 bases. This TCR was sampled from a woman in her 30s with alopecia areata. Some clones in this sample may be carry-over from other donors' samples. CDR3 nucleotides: TGTGCCAGCTCCGTTGGCAGGGGGCAAGATACGCAGTATTTT. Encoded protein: CASSVGRGQDTQYF.